This is a list of T cell receptor beta chains from one sample in a study of blood T cell repertoires in COVID-19. Sequenced by immunoSEQ multiplex PCR; TCRdb stores in-frame clones only, minus some. Found here are 130,000 or so clones, 88% of them singletons; the top ten hold about 1.6%. Sequenced sample: peripheral blood. These receptors were collected from an older woman with acute or convalescent COVID-19. CDR3s include the opening cysteine and the closing phenylalanine or tryptophan. The D gene is left open where the match is weak. The size entry is marked missing in some rows and otherwise reads once, few, many or a size class.

TRBJ2-3,-,TRBD2,TRBV4-1,TGCGCCAGCAGCCAAAATCCGACTAGCGGCTATTCAGATACGCAGTATTTT,CASSQNPTSGYSDTQYF
TRBJ1-2,few,TRBD1,TRBV5-1,TGCGCCAGCAGGGGACAGAACTATGGCTACACCTTC,CASRGQNYGYTF
TRBJ2-3,-,TRBD2,TRBV7-7,TGTGCTAGCAGCTTAGCGCGGGGGAGTACGCAGTATTTT,CASSLARGSTQYF
TRBJ1-5,-,-,TRBV19,TGTGCCAGTTCGCAGGGGCTGGACAATCAGCCCCAGCATTTT,CASSQGLDNQPQHF
TRBJ1-1,many,-,TRBV9,TGTGCCAGCAGCGTGGATTGGAGCACTGAAGCTTTCTTT,CASSVDWSTEAFF
TRBJ1-1,-,TRBD1,TRBV19,TGTGCCAGTAGTATACGCGGGACAGAGCAACTGAACACTGAAGCTTTCTTT,CASSIRGTEQLNTEAFF
TRBJ2-1,-,-,TRBV4-3,TGCGCCAGCAGCCAAGATAGGGGAGGCGGGGTCAATGAGCAGTTCTTC,CASSQDRGGGVNEQFF
TRBJ2-1,-,-,TRBV28,TGTGCCAGCAGTTTATATGGGAGCGCCTACAATGAGCAGTTCTTC,CASSLYGSAYNEQFF
TRBJ1-1,-,TRBD1,TRBV6-6,TGTGCCAGCAGTTTTCGACAGGGCTCTGAAGCTTTCTTT,CASSFRQGSEAFF
TRBJ2-2,-,-,TRBV2,TGTGCCAGCAGATTGACAGCTCAAACCGGGGAGCTGTTTTTT,CASRLTAQTGELFF
TRBJ2-2,-,TRBD2,TRBV7-2,TGTGCCAGCAGCCCACTGGGACTAGCCGACACCGGGGAGCTGTTTTTT,CASSPLGLADTGELFF
TRBJ2-1,-,-,TRBV5-6,TGTGCCAGCATCGAGTTACTGGACAGCTACAATGAGCAGTTCTTC,CASIELLDSYNEQFF
TRBJ2-2,-,-,TRBV28,TGTGCCAGCAGTTTACTGGAGACAGCGAACACCGGGGAGCTGTTTTTT,CASSLLETANTGELFF
TRBJ2-7,few,TRBD2,TRBV7-3,TGTGCCAGCAGCTTAAGCCTAGCGGGAGTTAACGAGCAGTACTTC,CASSLSLAGVNEQYF
TRBJ2-2,-,-,TRBV14,TGTGCCAGCAGCCAATTGAGGGACACCGGGGAGCTGTTTTTT,CASSQLRDTGELFF
TRBJ1-5,-,TRBD1,TRBV2,TGTGCCAGCAGTGGGACAGGGGGCGATCAGCCCCAGCATTTT,CASSGTGGDQPQHF
TRBJ2-7,few,TRBD1,TRBV4-2,TGTGCCAGCAGCCAAGATAGGACAGGGGGAGACGAGCAGTACTTC,CASSQDRTGGDEQYF
TRBJ1-5,once,TRBD1,TRBV28,TGTGCCAGCAGTAACAGGGGAGATCAGCCCCAGCATTTT,CASSNRGDQPQHF
TRBJ1-1,-,-,TRBV2,TGTGCCAGCAGTGGACAGAGAATGAACACTGAAGCTTTCTTT,CASSGQRMNTEAFF
TRBJ1-2,-,-,TRBV6-5,TGTGCCAGCACCTTCGACACCCGGATGTTCTACACCTTC,CASTFDTRMFYTF
TRBJ2-5,-,TRBD2,TRBV7-2,TGTGCCAGCAGCTCGGGGGGGCCGACTAAGAAGTACTTC,CASSSGGPTKKYF
TRBJ1-2,-,-,TRBV6-5,TGTGCCAGCAGGGCCCCGGGGGATCGCTATGGCTACACCTTC,CASRAPGDRYGYTF
TRBJ1-2,-,TRBD1,TRBV4-2,TGTGCCAGCAGCCAAGTAGTCGGGACAGAGACTAACTATGGCTACACCTTC,CASSQVVGTETNYGYTF
TRBJ2-5,-,TRBD1,TRBV18,TGTGCCAGCTCACCACAGGCGACAGGGGGCTCCTCGGAGACCCAGTACTTC,CASSPQATGGSSETQYF
TRBJ2-1,-,TRBD1,TRBV7-3,TGTGCCAGCAGCCTCGATCGGACAGGGCACAAGCAGTTCTTC,CASSLDRTGHKQFF
TRBJ1-1,-,-,TRBV7-3,TGTGCCAGCAGCGTAAGGGAGAGGACTGAAGCTTTCTTT,CASSVRERTEAFF
TRBJ1-4,once,TRBD1,TRBV5-1,TGCGCCAGCAGCCTACAGGGGCGGGATGAAAAACTGTTTTTT,CASSLQGRDEKLFF
TRBJ1-1,-,-,TRBV7-3,TGTGCCAGCAGTCCAAGCTTGAACACTGAAGCTTTCTTT,CASSPSLNTEAFF
TRBJ2-5,few,TRBD2,TRBV10-3,TGTGCCATCTCGGCTAGCGGACAAGAGACCCAGTACTTC,CAISASGQETQYF
TRBJ1-1,-,-,TRBV10-3,TGTGCCATCAGTACAGTACAAAAGAACACTGAAGCTTTCTTT,CAISTVQKNTEAFF
TRBJ2-4,once,TRBD2,TRBV7-8,TGTGCCAGCAGCCCCTTCCGGGGGGGCATAAACATTCAGTACTTC,CASSPFRGGINIQYF
TRBJ2-1,-,TRBD2,TRBV3-1/TRBV3-2,TGTGCCAGCAGCCAACGGGGGGGGAATGAGCAGTTCTTC,CASSQRGGNEQFF
TRBJ1-4,-,-,TRBV7-8,TGTGCCAGCAGCTTAGCGCTGGAGGGATTGGGGAAACTGTTTTTT,CASSLALEGLGKLFF
TRBJ1-6,-,-,TRBV6-6,TGTGCCAGCACTTCAGGGGTCGGGGCACCCCTCCACTTT,CASTSGVGAPLHF
TRBJ2-2,-,-,TRBV7-3,TGTGCCAGCAGCCCCCTGGGCGGTAGGCAGGGCTTCACCGGGGAGCTGTTTTTT,CASSPLGGRQGFTGELFF
TRBJ2-7,-,-,TRBV19,TGTGCCAGTAGGGACCAGGGTGTTACTGGACGGCGGTACTTC,CASRDQGVTGRRYF
TRBJ1-4,-,-,TRBV6-4,TGTGCCAGCAGTCTCGACAGTAATGAAAAACTGTTTTTT,CASSLDSNEKLFF
TRBJ2-7,-,TRBD2,TRBV7-2,TGTGCCAGCAGTCTAGCGGGGGGTGTTACCTACGAGCAGTACTTC,CASSLAGGVTYEQYF
TRBJ2-5,few,TRBD2,TRBV4-2,TGTGCCAGCAGCCCCGGGAGGGGCAGGGAGACCCAGTACTTC,CASSPGRGRETQYF
TRBJ2-6,-,TRBD1,TRBV19,TGTGCCAGTAGTTCGTCGGGACAGGGGGCATCTGGGGCCAACGTCCTGACTTTC,CASSSSGQGASGANVLTF
TRBJ2-3,-,TRBD1,TRBV24-1,TGTGCCACCGAGACAGGGGTACTGGGAGATACGCAGTATTTT,CATETGVLGDTQYF
TRBJ1-6,-,TRBD1,TRBV9,TGTGCCAGCAGCGTATCAGGGGGCTTCTCACCCCTCCACTTT,CASSVSGGFSPLHF
TRBJ2-5,-,TRBD2,TRBV6-2/TRBV6-3,TGTGCCAGCAGCCGTCGGGGGGGCCAAGAGACCCAGTACTTC,CASSRRGGQETQYF
TRBJ1-1,-,-,TRBV10-3,TGTGCCGCCCGCCATGATAGCCCTGAAGCTTTCTTT,CAARHDSPEAFF
TRBJ2-1,-,-,TRBV6-6,TGTGCCAGCACCCGACTACCCTACAATGAGCAGTTCTTC,CASTRLPYNEQFF
TRBJ2-5,-,-,TRBV5-1,TGCGCCAGCAGCTTGTTTAACACAGACCAAGAGACCCAGTACTTC,CASSLFNTDQETQYF
TRBJ1-4,-,-,TRBV9,TGTGCCAGCCTTGTTGCAACTAATGAAAAACTGTTTTTT,CASLVATNEKLFF
TRBJ2-5,-,-,TRBV11-2,TGTGCCAGCAGCTTAGGTTCGAGCCAAGAGACCCAGTACTTC,CASSLGSSQETQYF
TRBJ1-2,-,-,TRBV6-6,TGTGCCATCGAGAGAGTTCGAGGCTATGGCTACACCTTC,CAIERVRGYGYTF
TRBJ1-1,once,-,TRBV19,TGTGCCAGTAGTAGGGACATTAGTAACACTGAAGCTTTCTTT,CASSRDISNTEAFF
TRBJ2-6,-,-,TRBV27,TGTGCCAGCAGTTTGGACCTACAGGCCTCTGGGGCCAACGTCCTGACTTTC,CASSLDLQASGANVLTF
TRBJ2-1,-,TRBD2,TRBV29-1,TGCAGCGACAAAGGGACTAGCGGGAGCTACAATGAGCAGTTCTTC,CSDKGTSGSYNEQFF
TRBJ2-3,-,TRBD1,TRBV7-8,TGTGCCAGCAGCCTACCCATTAGGACAGGGGGCACAGATACGCAGTATTTT,CASSLPIRTGGTDTQYF
TRBJ1-2,-,-,TRBV7-2,TGTGCCAGCAGCTTAGACCAGGGGCACTATGGCTACACCTTC,CASSLDQGHYGYTF
TRBJ1-6,-,-,TRBV9,TGTGCCAGCAGCAGAGACAGTTTCAATTCACCCCTCCACTTT,CASSRDSFNSPLHF
TRBJ2-7,once,-,TRBV9,TGTGCCAGCAGCGTAGATTTGCACAGCTACGAGCAGTACTTC,CASSVDLHSYEQYF
TRBJ1-1,-,-,TRBV6-2/TRBV6-3,TGTGCCAGCAGTTACCACACAACTTTCTTT,CASSYHTTFF
TRBJ1-1,-,-,TRBV5-1,TGCGCCAGCAGCTCGAGGGGGATGAACACTGAAGCTTTCTTT,CASSSRGMNTEAFF
TRBJ1-1,-,-,TRBV7-8,TGTGCCAGCAGCTTAGGTAGCCGTAGAATGAACACTGAAGCTTTCTTT,CASSLGSRRMNTEAFF